This T cell receptor beta chain was identified during a study of T cells of healthy individuals. In this sample, this clonotype turned up many times. TCRdb called the 5' RACE reads again in MiXCR, with one record for every CDR3 protein. The top ten clones hold 9% to 10% of a sample with around 40,000 distinct CDR3 sequences, 4.5% of them seen once. Between the trimmed V and J ends, which lost 6 bases and 0 bases, there was a span of 15 bases. CDR3 size: 15 residues. Germline V gene lookup returns CDR1 SQVTM and CDR2 ANQGSEA. The chain couples TRBV29-1 to TRBJ1-3; D not resolved. The TCR was taken from a human donor in good health. The CDR3: CSVSSRVSSGNTIYF. CDR3 coding DNA: TGCAGCGTATCCTCGCGGGTCAGCTCTGGAAACACCATATATTTT.